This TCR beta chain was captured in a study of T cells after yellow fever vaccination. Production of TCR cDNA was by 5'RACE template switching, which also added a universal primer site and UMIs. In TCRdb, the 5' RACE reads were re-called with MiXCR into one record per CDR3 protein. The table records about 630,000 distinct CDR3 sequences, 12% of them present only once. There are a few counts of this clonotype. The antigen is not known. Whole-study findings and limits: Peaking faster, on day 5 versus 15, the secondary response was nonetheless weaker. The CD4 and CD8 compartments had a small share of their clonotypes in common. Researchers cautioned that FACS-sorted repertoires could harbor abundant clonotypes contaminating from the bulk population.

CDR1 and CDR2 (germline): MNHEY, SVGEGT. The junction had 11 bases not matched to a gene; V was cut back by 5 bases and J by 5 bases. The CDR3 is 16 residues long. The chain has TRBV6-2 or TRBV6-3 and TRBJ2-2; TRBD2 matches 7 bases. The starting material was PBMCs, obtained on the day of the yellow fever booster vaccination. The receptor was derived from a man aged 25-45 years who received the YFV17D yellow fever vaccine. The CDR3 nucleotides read TGTGCCAGCAGTACCCCTGTGCTAGCGGAAACCGGGGAGCTGTTTTTT. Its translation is CASSTPVLAETGELFF.